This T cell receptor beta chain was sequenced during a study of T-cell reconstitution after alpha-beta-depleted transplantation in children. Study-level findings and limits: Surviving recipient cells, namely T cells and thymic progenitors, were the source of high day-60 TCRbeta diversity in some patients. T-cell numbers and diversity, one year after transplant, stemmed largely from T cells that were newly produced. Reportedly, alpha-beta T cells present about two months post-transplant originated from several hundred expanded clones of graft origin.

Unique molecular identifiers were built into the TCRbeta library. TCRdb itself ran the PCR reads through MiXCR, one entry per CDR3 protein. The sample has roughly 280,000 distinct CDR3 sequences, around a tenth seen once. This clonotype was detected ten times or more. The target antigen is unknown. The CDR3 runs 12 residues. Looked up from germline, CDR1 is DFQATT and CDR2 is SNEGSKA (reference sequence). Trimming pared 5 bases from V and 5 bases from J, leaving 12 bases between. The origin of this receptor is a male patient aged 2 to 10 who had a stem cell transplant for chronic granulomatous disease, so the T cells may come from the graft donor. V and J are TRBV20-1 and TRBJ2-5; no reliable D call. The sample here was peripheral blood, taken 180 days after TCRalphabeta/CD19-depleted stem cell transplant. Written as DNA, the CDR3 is TGCAGTGCTTTTAGCCCCGCCGAGACCCAGTACTTC. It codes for CSAFSPAETQYF.